These 6 T cell receptor beta chains came from one sample sequenced in a study of cytomegalovirus exposure and HLA in healthy donors. Use of 60 Vbeta and 13 Jbeta primers characterized the PCR. TCRdb's copy holds only in-frame clones and misses some; the assay was immunoSEQ multiplex PCR. The repertoire holds more than 150,000 clones, approximately 86% seen once, with under 8% in the top ten. Sequences were obtained from PBMCs. These TCRs come from a woman aged 45 to 65 in good health and CMV-seropositive.

The gene calls are TRBV11-2 and TRBJ2-7, with a tentative D call TRBD2 (5 bases). The V gene's germline CDR1 is SGHAT and CDR2 FQNNGV. Trimming removed 4 bases at V and 5 bases at J, with 15 bases between. This CDR3 has 14 amino acids. This CDR3 reads CASSSPSRVHEQYF. CDR3 nucleotides: TGTGCCAGCAGCTCGCCATCGAGGGTCCACGAGCAGTACTTC. The whole variable domain, remainder taken from reference TRBV11-2 and TRBJ2-7, is EAGVAQSPRYKIIEKRQSVAFWCNPISGHATLYWYQQILGQGPKLLIQFQNNGVVDDSQLPKDRFSAERLKGVDSTLKIQPAKLEDSAVYLCASSSPSRVHEQYFGPGTRLTVT.

The chain combines TRBV27 with TRBJ1-4; 8 bases line up with TRBD1. The J segment lost 1 base and the V segment lost 5 bases, leaving 9 bases of the junction unmatched. The CDR3 spans 17 residues. Germline lookup yields CDR1 MNHEY and CDR2 SMNVEV (reference sequence). The CDR3 is CASSPLGQGGTNEKLFF. The DNA of the CDR3 is TGTGCCAGCAGTCCACTAGGACAGGGTGGAACTAATGAAAAACTGTTTTTT.

The V and J genes are TRBV7-9 and TRBJ2-7; D unclear. Per germline, CDR1 SEHNR and CDR2 FQNEAQ (reference sequence). The germline V and J ends were trimmed by 5 bases and 7 bases, with 12 bases remaining between them. The CDR3 has 12 amino acids. The CDR3 DNA is TGTGCCAGCAGCGGAGTACCCTGGGAGCAGTACTTC. It encodes CASSGVPWEQYF.

The chain combines TRBV10-3 with TRBJ2-1; possibly TRBD2 for D (6 bases). The length of the CDR3 is 13 residues. Looked up from germline, CDR1 is ENHRY and CDR2 is SYGVKD. Deletions cut 3 bases from V and 7 bases from J, with 10 bases between. The CDR3 spells CAISEAGRNEQFF. As DNA, the CDR3 is TGTGCCATCAGTGAAGCGGGCCGGAATGAGCAGTTCTTC.

The table lists this clone with a few counts. This chain links TRBV6-5 with TRBJ1-4; D not certain. This CDR3 has 15 residues. Germline V gives CDR1 MNHEY, CDR2 SVGAGI. Trimming cost V 7 bases and J 3 bases, with 15 bases left between them. The CDR3 region has the DNA TGTGCCAGCACCAAACTTGGTGGGCCTAATGAAAAACTGTTTTTT. Protein sequence: CASTKLGGPNEKLFF.

This chain links TRBV25-1 with TRBJ2-1, with 9 bases fitting TRBD1. The CDR3 has 11 amino acids. Looked up from germline, CDR1 is MGHDK and CDR2 is SYGVNS. J was trimmed by 15 bases and V by 4 bases; bases with no gene match: 4. The CDR3 DNA reads TGTGCCAGCAGTGGACAGGGGGGTTGGTTCTTC. Translation gives CASSGQGGWFF.